These 24 T cell receptor beta chains originate from one sample sequenced in a study of a mutant IDH1 vaccine in newly diagnosed glioma. As for time point: baseline, week 1 (first vaccination visit). Treatment in this sample: pre-vaccination baseline after standard-of-care therapy. Sequencing used immunoSEQ multiplex PCR; TCRdb keeps in-frame clones, though not all of them. The sample holds 15,000 to 20,000 clones, around four fifths seen once. The material sequenced was PBMCs, taken from a glioma patient treated with radiotherapy, temozolomide or both. The receptors stem from a man aged 40-55 years with glioma.

V gene TRBV6-4 combines with J gene TRBJ2-3; D might be TRBD1 (5 bases). V was shortened by 2 bases and J by 1 base, with 13 bases between the two germline ends. CDR1 and CDR2 from the germline V gene are MRHNA and SNTAGT. CDR3 size: 16 residues. CDR3 sequence: CASSDTLIGGTDTQYF. CDR3 nucleotides: TGTGCCAGCAGTGACACGCTCATAGGGGGCACAGATACGCAGTATTTT.

The rearrangement joins TRBV12-5 to TRBJ1-2; 8 nucleotides line up with TRBD1. The J segment lost 8 bases and the V segment lost 5 bases, leaving 4 bases of the junction unmatched. CDR3 length equals 12 residues. Germline loops: CDR1 LGHNT, CDR2 FRNRAP. The CDR3 region has the DNA TGTGCTAGTGGTGACAGGGGTATAGGCTACACCTTC. This codes for CASGDRGIGYTF. The complete variable domain, with remaining parts taken from reference TRBV12-5 and TRBJ1-2, reads DARVTQTPRHKVTEMGQEVTMRCQPILGHNTVFWYRQTMMQGLELLAYFRNRAPLDDSGMPKDRFSAEMPDATLATLKIQPSEPRDSAVYFCASGDRGIGYTFGSGTRLTVV.

This clone was found once. The chain is built from TRBV2 and TRBJ2-2; tentatively, D is TRBD2 (6 bases). V was shortened by 1 base and J by 6 bases, with 15 bases between the two germline ends. CDR3 length: 16 amino acids. From germline, CDR1 is SNHLY and CDR2 FYNNEI. CDR3 sequence (DNA): TGTGCCAGCAGTGAAGATCGCGGGGTTTGGGCCGGGGAGCTGTTTTTT. It is translated as CASSEDRGVWAGELFF.

V gene TRBV6-6 combines with J gene TRBJ1-3; no clear D gene. The CDR3 contains 12 residues. Germline V gene sequence: CDR1 MNHNY, CDR2 SVGAGI (reference sequence). Trimming took off 5 bases at V and 4 bases at J, with 6 bases between the two ends. This CDR3 is CASSQSGNTIYF. CDR3 in DNA: TGTGCCAGCAGTCAGTCCGGAAACACCATATATTTT.

The table lists this clone with a few counts. The rearrangement links TRBV9 to TRBJ2-3; 9 bases match TRBD2. This CDR3 region has 17 residues. Per germline, CDR1 SGDLS and CDR2 YYNGEE. V lost 4 bases, J lost 7 bases, and 16 bases stayed unmatched. The CDR3 nucleotides read TGTGCCAGCAGCCACTGGGGGCGGGAGGGCCTCCGAAATACGCAGTATTTT. This encodes CASSHWGREGLRNTQYF.

The CDR3 DNA reads as TGTGCCAGCACCACAAGGAGGGCTGGAGTAAATGAGCAGTTCTTC. Its translation is CASTTRRAGVNEQFF. This sequence joins TRBV27 and TRBJ2-1; tentative D call: TRBD2 (6 bases). Germline assignment: CDR1 MNHEY and CDR2 SMNVEV (reference sequence). The V and J ends lost 7 bases and 7 bases respectively, with 20 bases between them. CDR3 size: 15 residues.

V is TRBV19 and J is TRBJ1-4; TRBD1 aligns across 7 bases. Germline assignment: CDR1 LNHDA and CDR2 SQIVND (reference sequence). V lost 7 bases to trimming and J lost 0 bases; unmatched junction nucleotides: 5. The CDR3 is 15 residues long. CDR3 residues: CASTRDSATNEKLFF. In DNA, the CDR3 is TGTGCCAGTACTAGGGACAGTGCAACTAATGAAAAACTGTTTTTT.

The V and J genes are TRBV11-2 and TRBJ1-2; TRBD1 matches at 7 bases. Trimming cost V 5 bases and J 6 bases; bases outside gene matches: 6. The CDR3 contains 13 residues. Germline CDR1 and CDR2: SGHAT and FQNNGV. This chain's CDR3 is CASSEDRFDGYTF. CDR3 bases: TGTGCCAGCAGCGAGGACAGGTTCGATGGCTACACCTTC.

The chain carries TRBV7-2 and TRBJ1-4, with a tentative D call TRBD1 (5 bases). V was cut by 2 bases and J by 6 bases, with 10 bases left in between. CDR1 and CDR2 from the germline V gene are SGHTA and FQGNSA. The CDR3 loop spans 14 amino acids. In DNA, the CDR3 is TGTGCCAGCAGCTTACCGGGGGGTTATGAAAAACTGTTTTTT. It yields the protein CASSLPGGYEKLFF.

The chain carries TRBV5-4 and TRBJ2-7; TRBD2 matches at 7 bases. This CDR3 has 13 amino acids. After removal of 2 bases from V and 13 bases from J, the junction contained 12 bases not matched to a gene. CDR1 is SGHNT and CDR2 is YYREEE in the germline V gene (reference sequence). Here the CDR3 reads CASSLRSRDYEYF. CDR3 coding DNA: TGTGCCAGCAGCTTAAGATCCCGGGACTATGAATACTTC.

The chain combines TRBV6-5 with TRBJ2-1; D is ambiguous. Between the trimmed V and J ends, which lost 0 bases and 4 bases, there was a span of 4 bases. CDR1 MNHEY and CDR2 SVGAGI come from the germline V gene. This CDR3 comprises 13 residues. CDR3 nucleotides: TGTGCCAGCAGTTACTCGTCTTACAATGAGCAGTTCTTC. Translated, it gives CASSYSSYNEQFF.

The chain has TRBV6-5 and TRBJ2-3, with 9 bases identical to TRBD2. The V gene end was trimmed by 6 bases and the J gene end by 1 base; junction bases not matched to a gene: 5. The length of the CDR3 is 15 residues. The V gene's germline CDR1 is MNHEY and CDR2 SVGAGI. This CDR3 is CASSTSGSGTDTQYF. CDR3 DNA: TGTGCCAGCAGCACTAGCGGGTCGGGCACAGATACGCAGTATTTT.

The genes are TRBV19 and TRBJ2-7, with 10 bases lining up with TRBD1. Germline V gene data show CDR1 as LNHDA and CDR2 as SQIVND (reference sequence). The V gene end was trimmed by 7 bases and the J gene end by 3 bases; junction bases not matched to a gene: 9. The CDR3 sequence is 15 residues long. CDR3 protein: CASTFKGQGNYEQYF. CDR3 coding DNA: TGTGCCAGTACCTTCAAGGGACAGGGGAACTACGAGCAGTACTTC.

By sample share, this clone is medium-sized. The chain uses TRBV7-7 and TRBJ2-2, with D possibly being TRBD1 or TRBD2 (5 bases each). This CDR3 has 14 amino acids. Germline-derived CDR1 and CDR2 are SSHAT and FNYEAQ (reference sequence). Trimming took 10 bases from V and 5 from J, leaving 17 bases between them. For the CDR3, the DNA is TGTGCCACCGCAAGGGGAGATAATACCGGGGAGCTGTTTTTT. Its translation: CATARGDNTGELFF.

In this sample, this clone turned up a few times. The chain couples TRBV7-9 to TRBJ1-2; a weak D match, TRBD1 (6 bases). The V gene's germline CDR1 is SEHNR and CDR2 FQNEAQ (reference sequence). This CDR3 is built from 15 residues. The V and J ends lost 3 bases and 8 bases respectively, with 19 bases between them. CDR3 nucleotide sequence: TGTGCCAGCAGCTTGGGGACCGTAGGGACAAAAGGCTACACCTTC. Encoded protein: CASSLGTVGTKGYTF.

The rearrangement links TRBV15 to TRBJ1-2; TRBD1 matches 8 bases. This CDR3 has 16 amino acids. CDR1 LNHNV and CDR2 YYDKDF come from the germline V gene (reference sequence). Trimming at V came to 3 bases and at J to 9 bases, leaving 15 bases not matched to a gene. The CDR3 protein is CATSRGSQTGVMSYTF. CDR3 sequence (DNA): TGTGCCACCAGCAGGGGGTCTCAGACAGGGGTCATGAGCTACACCTTC.

This chain joins TRBV11-3 and TRBJ2-1, with D maybe TRBD1 (5 bases). In germline, CDR1 is SGHNT, CDR2 YENEEA. Trimming stripped 0 bases from V and 5 bases from J, with 14 bases between. This CDR3 contains 16 residues. As DNA, the CDR3 is TGTGCCAGCAGCTTAGAAGCACAGGTTAGAAACAATGAGCAGTTCTTC. As protein: CASSLEAQVRNNEQFF. The variable domain in full, with the rest retrieved from reference TRBV11-3 and TRBJ2-1, is EAGVVQSPRYKIIEKKQPVAFWCNPISGHNTLYWYLQNLGQGPELLIRYENEEAVDDSQLPKDRFSAERLKGVDSTLKIQPAELGDSAVYLCASSLEAQVRNNEQFFGPGTRLTVL.

On this clone itself: Other DNA sequences within the sample encode an identical CDR3. CDR3 protein: CASSLGQETQYF. The DNA for the CDR3 is TGCGCCAGCAGCTTGGGCCAAGAGACCCAGTACTTC. J is TRBJ2-5 and V is TRBV5-1; D unclear. V was cut by 0 bases and J by 1 base, with 1 base left in between. Germline lookup yields CDR1 SGHRS and CDR2 YFSETQ. This CDR3 is built from 12 residues.

CDR3 coding DNA: TGTGCCAGCAGAAAGGTTCAGGGCCCCTACGAGCAGTACGTC. Encoded protein: CASRKVQGPYEQYV. This sequence joins TRBV6-1 and TRBJ2-7, with D possibly being TRBD1 (5 bases). The V gene lost 6 bases and the J gene lost 2 bases, with 14 bases spanning the gap. The length of the CDR3 is 14 residues. Germline lookup yields CDR1 MNHNS and CDR2 SASEGT.

This clone rates as medium-sized. The gene calls are TRBV27 and TRBJ2-7, with 7 positions matching TRBD1. Germline CDR1 is MNHEY and CDR2 is SMNVEV (reference sequence). Trimming cost V 5 bases and J 2 bases; bases outside gene matches: 6. This CDR3 is 14 amino acids long. This CDR3 is CASSTGTDTYEQYV. Written as DNA, the CDR3 is TGTGCCAGCAGTACCGGGACAGACACCTACGAGCAGTACGTC.

The rearrangement joins TRBV11-3 to TRBJ1-3, with no clear D. The CDR3 extends over 17 amino acids. Germline CDR1 reads SGHNT; CDR2 reads YENEEA. Between the trimmed V and J ends, which lost 5 bases and 1 base, there was a span of 18 bases. CDR3 sequence reads: CASSPRARADSGNTIYF. In DNA, the CDR3 is TGTGCCAGCAGCCCCCGGGCGCGAGCTGATTCTGGAAACACCATATATTTT.

V is TRBV6-1 and J is TRBJ1-1, with D tentatively TRBD1 (5 bases). The V end was cut by 11 bases, the J end by 4 bases, with 17 bases between. Per germline, CDR1 MNHNS and CDR2 SASEGT. The CDR3 runs to 13 residues. CDR3 amino acids: CAGGFNLGTEAFF. CDR3 nucleotide sequence: TGTGCCGGGGGTTTTAATCTCGGCACTGAAGCTTTCTTT.

The chain links TRBV5-6 to TRBJ2-5; D remains ambiguous. The DNA end favors TRBJ2-7, so the J call may be wrong. This CDR3 has 14 amino acids. CDR1 is SGHDT and CDR2 is YYEEEE in the germline V gene. The CDR3 coding sequence is TGTGCCAGCAGCTTGGGGATCAATGGCCACGAGCAGTACTTC. This sequence encodes CASSLGINGHEQYF.

In its sample, this clone was seen once. The chain couples TRBV19 to TRBJ2-1; the match to TRBD1 covers 7 bases. Germline V CDR1 and CDR2: LNHDA, SQIVND (reference sequence). This CDR3 comprises 17 residues. V shed 3 bases, J shed 9 bases, and the junction held 17 bases outside the gene matches. CDR3 in amino acids: CASSIIRGLTGFGEQFF. CDR3 sequence (DNA): TGTGCCAGTAGTATCATTCGGGGCCTGACAGGGTTCGGTGAGCAGTTCTTC.